This TCR beta chain was identified during a study of T cell responses to AZD1222 COVID-19 vaccine. The study's findings and limits: The study identified only 6 or 7 AZD1222 recipients as seropositive at baseline. Spike-specific TCR breadth and depth were elevated following two AZD1222 doses.

TCRdb's copy holds only in-frame clones and misses some; the assay was immunoSEQ multiplex PCR. This sample has under 150,000 clones, with around nine tenths found just once. This clone was counted a single time. The antigen remains undetermined. The germline V gene has CDR1 SNHLY and CDR2 FYNNEI. The CDR3 totals 13 residues. V lost 6 bases, J lost 2 bases, and 2 bases stayed unmatched. V usage is TRBV2 and J usage is TRBJ2-5; 8 bases agree with TRBD2. The receptor comes from an adult in good health. The sequencing here drew on peripheral blood, taken on day 0 of AZD1222 vaccination. Here the CDR3 reads CASRREAQETQYF. In DNA form, the CDR3 reads TGTGCCAGCAGGCGGGAGGCACAAGAGACCCAGTACTTC.